The clone carrying this T cell receptor beta chain has ten or more counts. The antigen remains unidentified. The data are from a study of T cells after yellow fever vaccination. General study points: Peaking on day 5 versus 15, the secondary response was faster but weaker. The study re-detected most primary-vaccination clones after the booster (96% CD4, just over 85% CD8). FACS-sorted repertoires could contain abundant clonotypes contaminating from the bulk population.

5'RACE template switching generated TCR cDNA, adding a universal primer site and UMIs. TCRdb recomputed calls from the 5' RACE reads with MiXCR, one row per CDR3 protein. The sample lists about 120,000 distinct CDR3 sequences, approximately 9% occurring once. The CDR3 sequence is 13 residues long. Deletions cut 1 base from V and 2 bases from J, with 5 bases between. Germline V gene data show CDR1 as LGHNT and CDR2 as FRNRAP. The sequence derives from a man aged 18 to 30 who received the YFV17D yellow fever vaccine. Here the sequenced sample was CD8+ T cells sorted from PBMCs, taken on the day of the yellow fever booster vaccination. This chain joins TRBV12-5 and TRBJ2-5, with no clear D. The CDR3 bases are TGTGCTAGTGGTTTGGGACTTCAAGAGACCCAGTACTTC. It specifies CASGLGLQETQYF.